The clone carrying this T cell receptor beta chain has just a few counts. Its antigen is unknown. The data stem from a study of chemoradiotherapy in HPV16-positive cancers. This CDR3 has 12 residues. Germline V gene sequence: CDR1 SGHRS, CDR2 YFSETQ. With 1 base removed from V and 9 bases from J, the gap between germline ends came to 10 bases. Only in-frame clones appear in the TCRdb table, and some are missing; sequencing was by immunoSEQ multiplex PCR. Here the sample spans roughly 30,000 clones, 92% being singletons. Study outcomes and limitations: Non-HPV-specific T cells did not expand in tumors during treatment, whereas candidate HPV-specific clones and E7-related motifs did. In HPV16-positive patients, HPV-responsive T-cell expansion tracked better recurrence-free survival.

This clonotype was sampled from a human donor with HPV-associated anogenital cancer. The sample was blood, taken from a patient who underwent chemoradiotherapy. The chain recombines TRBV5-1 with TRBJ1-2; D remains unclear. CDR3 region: CASSLFEGRYTF. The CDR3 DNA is TGCGCCAGCAGCTTGTTCGAGGGCCGCTACACCTTC.